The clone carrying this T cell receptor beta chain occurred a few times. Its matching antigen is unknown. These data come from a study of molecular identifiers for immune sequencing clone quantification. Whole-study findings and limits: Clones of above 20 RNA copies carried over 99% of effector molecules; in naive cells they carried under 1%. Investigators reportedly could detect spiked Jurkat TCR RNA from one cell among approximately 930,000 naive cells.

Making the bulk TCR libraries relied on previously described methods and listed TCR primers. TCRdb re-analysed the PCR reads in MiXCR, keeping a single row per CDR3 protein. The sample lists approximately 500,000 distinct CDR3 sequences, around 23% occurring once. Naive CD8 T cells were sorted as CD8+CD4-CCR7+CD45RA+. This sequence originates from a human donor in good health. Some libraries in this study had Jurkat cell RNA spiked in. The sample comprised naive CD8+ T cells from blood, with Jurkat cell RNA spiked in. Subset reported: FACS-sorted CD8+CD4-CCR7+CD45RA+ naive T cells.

CDR3 bases: TGTGCCAGTAGTATGGGGGGGCAGGGCACTGAAGCTTTCTTT. Amino acid sequence: CASSMGGQGTEAFF. This sequence joins TRBV19 and TRBJ1-1, with D maybe TRBD1 (6 bases). Between the trimmed V and J ends, which lost 3 bases and 4 bases, there was a span of 12 bases. The CDR3 is 14 residues long. The germline gives CDR1 LNHDA, CDR2 SQIVND (reference sequence).